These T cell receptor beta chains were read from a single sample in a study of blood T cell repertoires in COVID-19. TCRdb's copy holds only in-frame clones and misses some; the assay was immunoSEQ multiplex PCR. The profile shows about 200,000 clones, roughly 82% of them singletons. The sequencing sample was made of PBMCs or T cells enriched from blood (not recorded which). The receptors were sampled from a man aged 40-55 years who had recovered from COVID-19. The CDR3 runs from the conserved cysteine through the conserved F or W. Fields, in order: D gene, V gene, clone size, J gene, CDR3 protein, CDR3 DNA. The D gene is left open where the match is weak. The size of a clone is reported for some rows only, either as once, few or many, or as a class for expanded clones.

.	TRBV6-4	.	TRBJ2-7	CASSDPGGEQYF	TGTGCCAGCAGTGACCCGGGTGGCGAGCAGTACTTC
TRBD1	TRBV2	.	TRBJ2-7	CASSEFRDSSYEQYF	TGTGCCAGCAGTGAATTTAGGGACAGCTCCTACGAGCAGTACTTC
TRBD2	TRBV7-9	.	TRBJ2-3	CASTLAGNADTQYF	TGTGCCAGCACCCTAGCGGGGAATGCAGATACGCAGTATTTT
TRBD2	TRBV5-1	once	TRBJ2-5	CASSLGLAGAVGTQYF	TGCGCCAGCAGCTTGGGACTAGCGGGGGCGGTTGGGACCCAGTACTTC
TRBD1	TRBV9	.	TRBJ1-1	CASSVAALGQQNTEAFF	TGTGCCAGCAGCGTAGCTGCGTTGGGACAGCAGAACACTGAAGCTTTCTTT
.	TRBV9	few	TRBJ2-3	CASSEPQGISDTQYF	TGTGCCAGCAGCGAACCTCAGGGAATATCAGATACGCAGTATTTT
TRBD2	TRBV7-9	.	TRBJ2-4	CASSLGQAGDIQYF	TGTGCCAGCAGCTTAGGCCAAGCGGGGGACATTCAGTACTTC
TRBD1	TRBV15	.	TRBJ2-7	CATSSRQGGSHEQYF	TGTGCCACCAGCAGCCGACAGGGTGGGTCCCACGAGCAGTACTTC
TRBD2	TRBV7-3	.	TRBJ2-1	CASSLQAGGENEQFF	TGTGCCAGCAGCCTACAGGCGGGAGGGGAGAATGAGCAGTTCTTC
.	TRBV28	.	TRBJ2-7	CASSLEGGSYEQYF	TGTGCCAGCAGTTTAGAGGGTGGTTCCTACGAGCAGTACTTC
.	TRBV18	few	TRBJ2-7	CASSPAGTYEQYF	TGTGCCAGCTCACCGGCAGGAACCTACGAGCAGTACTTC
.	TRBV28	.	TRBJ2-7	CASSLSYPGSYEQYF	TGTGCCAGCAGTTTATCCTATCCGGGTAGCTACGAGCAGTACTTC
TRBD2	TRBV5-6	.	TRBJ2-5	CASSSTSEKETQYF	TGTGCCAGCAGCTCAACTAGCGAGAAAGAGACCCAGTACTTC
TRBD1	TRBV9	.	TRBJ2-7	CASSPLGQGVSYEQYF	TGTGCCAGCAGCCCCTTGGGACAGGGGGTATCCTACGAGCAGTACTTC
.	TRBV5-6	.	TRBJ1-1	CASSLWFLGARGTEAFF	TGTGCCAGCAGCTTGTGGTTTCTGGGGGCCCGGGGTACTGAAGCTTTCTTT
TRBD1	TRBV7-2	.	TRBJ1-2	CASSLGQGAYYGYTF	TGTGCCAGCAGCCTAGGACAGGGGGCATATTATGGCTACACCTTC
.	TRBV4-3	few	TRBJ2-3	CASSQAVESYAADTQYF	TGCGCCAGCAGCCAAGCGGTGGAGAGTTATGCTGCAGATACGCAGTATTTT
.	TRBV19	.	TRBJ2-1	CASSIEGRALNEQFF	TGTGCCAGTAGTATAGAGGGCAGGGCGTTGAATGAGCAGTTCTTC
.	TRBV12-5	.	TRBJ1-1	CASGLEEYTEAFF	TGTGCTAGTGGTCTAGAGGAGTACACTGAAGCTTTCTTT
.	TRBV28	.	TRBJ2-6	CAEQSSGANVLTF	TGTGCCGAACAGAGCTCTGGGGCCAACGTCCTGACTTTC
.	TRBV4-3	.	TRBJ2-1	CASSQDPGELTRNEQFF	TGCGCCAGCAGCCAAGATCCGGGGGAGTTAACGCGAAATGAGCAGTTCTTC
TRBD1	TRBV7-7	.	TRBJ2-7	CASSVTGTGSYEQYF	TGTGCTAGCAGCGTCACCGGGACAGGTTCCTACGAGCAGTACTTC
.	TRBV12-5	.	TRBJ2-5	CASLGLEETQYF	TGTGCTAGTTTGGGGCTCGAGGAGACCCAGTACTTC
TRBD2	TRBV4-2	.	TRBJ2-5	CASSQDRALAGETQYF	TGTGCCAGCAGCCAAGATCGAGCGCTAGCGGGAGAGACCCAGTACTTC
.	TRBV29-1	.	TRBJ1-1	CSVDGVTNTEAFF	TGCAGCGTTGACGGGGTGACGAACACTGAAGCTTTCTTT
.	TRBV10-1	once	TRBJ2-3	CASSELEAEFTDTQYF	TGCGCCAGCAGTGAACTCGAGGCCGAGTTCACAGATACGCAGTATTTT
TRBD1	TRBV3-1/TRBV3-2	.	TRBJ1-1	CASSRAGGGASPEAFF	TGTGCCAGCAGCCGTGCCGGAGGGGGCGCTAGCCCTGAAGCTTTCTTT
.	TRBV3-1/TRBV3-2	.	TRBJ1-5	CASSQDRTGQPQHF	TGTGCCAGCAGCCAAGACAGAACAGGTCAGCCCCAGCATTTT
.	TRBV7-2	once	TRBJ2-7	CASSQGGSEQYF	TGTGCCAGCAGCCAGGGGGGCAGCGAGCAGTACTTC
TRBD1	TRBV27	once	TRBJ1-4	CASGTGYATNEKLFF	TGTGCCAGCGGGACAGGATATGCAACTAATGAAAAACTGTTTTTT
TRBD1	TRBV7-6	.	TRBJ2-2	CASSYDRERAGELFF	TGTGCCAGCAGCTACGACAGGGAAAGGGCCGGGGAGCTGTTTTTT
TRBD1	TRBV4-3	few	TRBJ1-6	CASSPLDRGGSPLHF	TGCGCCAGCAGCCCCCTGGACAGGGGTGGTTCACCCCTCCACTTT
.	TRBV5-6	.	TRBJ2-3	CASSLRSAQYF	TGTGCCAGCAGCTTGCGGTCGGCGCAGTATTTT
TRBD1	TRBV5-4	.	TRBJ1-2	CASSSVTGVHGYTF	TGTGCCAGCAGCTCCGTGACAGGGGTCCATGGCTACACCTTC
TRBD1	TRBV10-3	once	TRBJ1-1	CAIGDRARLPVHF	TGTGCCATCGGAGACAGGGCCCGCCTTCCCGTCCACTTT
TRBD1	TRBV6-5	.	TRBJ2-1	CASSYSGQGAGNEQFF	TGTGCCAGCAGTTATTCCGGACAGGGGGCGGGTAATGAGCAGTTCTTC
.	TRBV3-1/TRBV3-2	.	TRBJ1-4	CASSPQGGRGEKLFF	TGTGCCAGCAGCCCCCAGGGAGGGCGTGGAGAAAAACTGTTTTTT
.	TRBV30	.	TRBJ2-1	CAWSGRDLSSYNEQFF	TGTGCCTGGAGTGGGAGGGACTTAAGCTCCTACAATGAGCAGTTCTTC
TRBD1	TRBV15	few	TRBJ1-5	CATSRDNRGVQPQHF	TGTGCCACCAGCAGAGATAACAGGGGAGTGCAGCCCCAGCATTTT
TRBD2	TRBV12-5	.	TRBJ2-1	CASSGTSARSNEQFF	TGTGCTAGTAGCGGGACTAGCGCACGAAGCAATGAGCAGTTCTTC
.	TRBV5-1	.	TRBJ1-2	CASSRRDLGFNYGYTF	TGCGCCAGCAGCCGCAGGGATTTAGGTTTCAACTATGGCTACACCTTC
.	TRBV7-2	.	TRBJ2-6	CASSPLASGANVLTF	TGTGCCAGCAGCCCCCTAGCGAGTGGGGCCAACGTCCTGACTTTC
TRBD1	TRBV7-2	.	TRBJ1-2	CASSLARGLDYGYTF	TGTGCCAGCAGCTTGGCGAGGGGGCTGGACTATGGCTACACCTTC
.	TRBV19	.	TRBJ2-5	CASSPHGEAETQYF	TGTGCCAGTAGTCCTCATGGGGAGGCGGAGACCCAGTACTTC
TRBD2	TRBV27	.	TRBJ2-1	CASSLAGPYNEQFF	TGTGCCAGCAGCCTAGCGGGGCCCTACAATGAGCAGTTCTTC
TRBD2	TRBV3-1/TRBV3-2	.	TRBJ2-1	CASSQDVGGSSYNEQFF	TGTGCCAGCAGCCAAGATGTGGGCGGGAGCTCCTACAATGAGCAGTTCTTC
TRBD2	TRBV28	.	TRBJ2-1	CASESGSGSINEQFF	TGTGCCAGCGAGTCGGGGAGCGGGAGTATAAATGAGCAGTTCTTC
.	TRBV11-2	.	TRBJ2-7	CASSLGLLSYEQYF	TGTGCCAGCAGCTTAGGACTACTCTCCTACGAGCAGTACTTC
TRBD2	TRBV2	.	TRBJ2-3	CASLEEREVPTDTQYF	TGTGCCAGCTTAGAGGAGCGGGAGGTCCCCACAGATACGCAGTATTTT
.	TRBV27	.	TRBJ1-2	CASSPNPYGQYGYTF	TGTGCCAGCAGTCCCAACCCGTACGGACAGTACGGCTACACCTTC
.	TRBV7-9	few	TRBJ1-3	CASSLVVRLKSSGNTIYF	TGTGCCAGCAGCTTAGTGGTTCGTCTGAAGAGCTCTGGAAACACCATATATTTT
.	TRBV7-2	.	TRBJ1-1	CASSPYLNTEAFF	TGTGCCAGCAGCCCTTACTTGAACACTGAAGCTTTCTTT
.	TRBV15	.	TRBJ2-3	CATSGHDTATSTDTQYF	TGTGCCACCAGCGGACATGATACCGCTACTAGCACAGATACGCAGTATTTT
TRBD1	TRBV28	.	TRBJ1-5	CASSFLRRTGTINQPQHF	TGTGCCAGCAGTTTCCTCCGTAGGACAGGGACGATCAATCAGCCCCAGCATTTT
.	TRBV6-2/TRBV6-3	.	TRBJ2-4	CASSDPGVQEAIQYF	TGTGCCAGCAGCGATCCGGGGGTCCAAGAAGCCATTCAGTACTTC